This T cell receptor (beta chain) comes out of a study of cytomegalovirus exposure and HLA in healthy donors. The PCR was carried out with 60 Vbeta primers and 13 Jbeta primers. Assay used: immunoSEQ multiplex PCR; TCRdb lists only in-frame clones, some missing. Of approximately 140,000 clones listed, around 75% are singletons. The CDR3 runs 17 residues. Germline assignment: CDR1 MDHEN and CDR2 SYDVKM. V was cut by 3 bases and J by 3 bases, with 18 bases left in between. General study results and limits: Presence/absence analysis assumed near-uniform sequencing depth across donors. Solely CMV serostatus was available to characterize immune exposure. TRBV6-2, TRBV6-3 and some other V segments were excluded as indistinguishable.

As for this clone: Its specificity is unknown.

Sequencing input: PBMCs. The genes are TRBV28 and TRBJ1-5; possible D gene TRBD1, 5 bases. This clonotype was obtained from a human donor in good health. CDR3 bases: TGTGCCAGCAGTTTTCGGCTGAGTGGGGGGATCAATCAGCCCCAGCATTTT. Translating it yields CASSFRLSGGINQPQHF.